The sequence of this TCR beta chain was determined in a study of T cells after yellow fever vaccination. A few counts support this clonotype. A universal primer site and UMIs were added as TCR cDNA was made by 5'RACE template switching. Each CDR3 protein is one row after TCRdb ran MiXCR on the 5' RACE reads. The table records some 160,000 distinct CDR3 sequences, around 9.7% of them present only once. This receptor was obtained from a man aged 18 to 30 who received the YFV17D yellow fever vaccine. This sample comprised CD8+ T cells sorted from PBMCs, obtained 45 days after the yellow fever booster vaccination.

For the CDR3, the DNA is TGTGCCAGCAGCGCCACGGGGGGTTCGACGGCTGAAGCTTTCTTT. This gives the protein CASSATGGSTAEAFF. The chain has TRBV9 and TRBJ1-1, with a weak D call TRBD1 (5 bases). The CDR3 contains 15 residues. V was shortened by 3 bases and J by 6 bases, with 18 bases between the two germline ends. Germline V gives CDR1 SGDLS, CDR2 YYNGEE.